This T cell receptor (beta chain) was sequenced for a study of human T cells and chemical hapten exposure. Study overall: The study sensitized with 2% DPC on a 2 cm by 2 cm patch of upper inner arm skin. Variability of per-sample TCR yields stemmed mainly from small differences in pooled library volume. Patch tests containing 0.01% DPC, applied to the upper back, were read at 6 days.

With V trimmed by 1 base and J by 5 bases, 4 bases remained unmatched. Germline V CDR1 and CDR2: LNHNV, YYDKDF (reference sequence). This CDR3 is 16 amino acids long. The time point denotes: pre-sensitization, week 0. As to treatment: therapeutic diphenylcyclopropenone sensitization with weekly scalp DPC. This clonotype occurred many times. Antigen specificity is unknown. TCRdb re-called the RACE reads with MiXCR, one entry per CDR3 protein. This sample has approximately 370,000 distinct CDR3 sequences; around 5.5% occur once, and the top ten carry around 8%. Study outcomes and limitations: Counts of TCRs above 1 in 1000 frequency stayed unchanged with DPC sensitization.

This TCR was sampled from a woman in her late teens or twenties with alopecia areata. Some clones in this sample may be carry-over from other donors' samples. The starting material was whole blood, obtained in connection with sensitization to the hapten diphenylcyclopropenone (DPC). V usage is TRBV15 and J usage is TRBJ2-1, with TRBD1 identical over 11 bases. CDR3 amino acids: CATSRGRDRGDNEQFF. CDR3 DNA: TGTGCCACCAGCAGAGGACGGGACAGGGGGGACAATGAGCAGTTCTTC.